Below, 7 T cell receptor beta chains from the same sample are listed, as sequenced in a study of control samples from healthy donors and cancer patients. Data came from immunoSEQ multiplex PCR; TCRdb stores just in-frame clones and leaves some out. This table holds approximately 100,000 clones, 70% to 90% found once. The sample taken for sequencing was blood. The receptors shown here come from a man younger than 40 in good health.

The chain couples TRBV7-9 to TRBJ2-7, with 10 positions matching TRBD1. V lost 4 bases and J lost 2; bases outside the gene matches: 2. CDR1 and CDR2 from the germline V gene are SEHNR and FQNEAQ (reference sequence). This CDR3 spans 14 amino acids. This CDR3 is CASSWDRGAYEQYF. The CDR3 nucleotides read TGTGCCAGCAGCTGGGACAGGGGAGCCTACGAGCAGTACTTC.

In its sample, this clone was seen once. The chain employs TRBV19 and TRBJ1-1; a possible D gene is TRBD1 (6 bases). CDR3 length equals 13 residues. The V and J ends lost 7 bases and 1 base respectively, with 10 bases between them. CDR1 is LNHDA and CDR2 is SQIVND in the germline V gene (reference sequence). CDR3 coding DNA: TGTGCCAGTACCGAAGGGGGGAACACTGAAGCTTTCTTT. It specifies CASTEGGNTEAFF.

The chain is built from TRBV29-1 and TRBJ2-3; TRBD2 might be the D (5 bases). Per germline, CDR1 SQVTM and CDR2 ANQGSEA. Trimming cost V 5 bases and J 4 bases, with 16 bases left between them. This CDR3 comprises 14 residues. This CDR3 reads CSVSQVGVADTQYF. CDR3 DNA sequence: TGCAGCGTTAGTCAGGTGGGAGTCGCAGATACGCAGTATTTT.

CDR3 DNA sequence: TGTGCCAGCAGTCACGGACAAGGGGTAGGGGAGCTGTTTTTT. Amino acid sequence: CASSHGQGVGELFF. V and J are TRBV27 and TRBJ2-2; tentative D call: TRBD1 (5 bases). There are 14 residues in the CDR3. Trimming took 5 bases from V and 8 from J, leaving 15 bases between them. Germline CDR1 and CDR2: MNHEY and SMNVEV (reference sequence).

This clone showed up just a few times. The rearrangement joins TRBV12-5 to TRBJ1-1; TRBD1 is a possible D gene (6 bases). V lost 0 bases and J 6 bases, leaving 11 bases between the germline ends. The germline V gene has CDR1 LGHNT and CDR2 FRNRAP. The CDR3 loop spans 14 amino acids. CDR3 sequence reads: CASGLVPRGAEAFF. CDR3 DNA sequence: TGTGCTAGTGGTTTGGTACCTAGGGGGGCTGAAGCTTTCTTT.

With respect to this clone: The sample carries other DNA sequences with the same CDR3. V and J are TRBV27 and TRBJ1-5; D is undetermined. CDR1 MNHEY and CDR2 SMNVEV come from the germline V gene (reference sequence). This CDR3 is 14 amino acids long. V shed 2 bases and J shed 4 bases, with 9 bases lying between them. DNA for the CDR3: TGTGCCAGCAGTTTAGCGGGAGGGAATCAGCCCCAGCATTTT. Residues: CASSLAGGNQPQHF.

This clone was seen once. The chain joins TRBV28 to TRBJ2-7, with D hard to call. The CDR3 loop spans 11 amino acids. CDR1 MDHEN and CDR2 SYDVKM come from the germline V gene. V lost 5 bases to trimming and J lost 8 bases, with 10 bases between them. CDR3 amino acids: CASSPVGQQYF. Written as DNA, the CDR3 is TGTGCCAGCAGTCCCGTAGGTCAGCAGTACTTC.